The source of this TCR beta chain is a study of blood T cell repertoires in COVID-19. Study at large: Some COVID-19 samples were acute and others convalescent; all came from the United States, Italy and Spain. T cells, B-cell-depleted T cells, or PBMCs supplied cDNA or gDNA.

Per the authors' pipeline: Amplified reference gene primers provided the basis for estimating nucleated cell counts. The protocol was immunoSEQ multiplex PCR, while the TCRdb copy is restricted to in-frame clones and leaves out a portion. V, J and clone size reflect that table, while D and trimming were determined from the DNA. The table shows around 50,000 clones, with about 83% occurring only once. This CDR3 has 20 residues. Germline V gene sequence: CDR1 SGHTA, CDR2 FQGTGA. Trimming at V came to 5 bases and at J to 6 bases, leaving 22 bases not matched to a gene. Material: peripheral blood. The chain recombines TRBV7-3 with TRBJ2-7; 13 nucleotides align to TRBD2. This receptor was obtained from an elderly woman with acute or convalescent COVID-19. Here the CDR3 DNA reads TGTGCCAGCAGCCCTGAAGAGGGACTAGCGGGACTCTGGCCCCTCGGCGAGCAGTACGTC. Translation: CASSPEEGLAGLWPLGEQYV.